This entry lists 9 T cell receptor beta chains sequenced from one sample in a study of blood T cell repertoires in COVID-19 (dated by TCRdb to the early 2020s). Receptor libraries were prepared by the immunoSEQ multiplex PCR assay. This immuneACCESS table, as held by TCRdb, lists in-frame sequences with V and J called but not all clones. Of the missing ones, under half trace to an unresolved V gene in checked studies; the others have no known cause. For this sample there are about 370,000 clones; roughly nine tenths appear just once. The ten top clones hold about 2.9% of the sample. The material sequenced was peripheral blood. These receptors originate from a woman in her 30s with COVID-19, enrolled during active disease.

This chain joins TRBV3-1 (or the pseudogene TRBV3-2) and TRBJ2-3; D not resolved. The length of the CDR3 is 13 residues. Germline assignment: CDR1 LGHDT and CDR2 YNNKEL (reference sequence). Between the trimmed V and J ends, which lost 0 bases and 8 bases, there was a span of 9 bases. CDR3 in amino acids: CASSQDPRATQYF. CDR3 nucleotides: TGTGCCAGCAGCCAAGATCCGAGAGCTACGCAGTATTTT.

The V and J genes are TRBV6-5 and TRBJ1-2; 11 bases match TRBD1. Germline V gene data show CDR1 as MNHEY and CDR2 as SVGAGI. With V trimmed by 6 bases and J by 4 bases, 7 bases remained unmatched. CDR3 length equals 15 residues. This CDR3 reads CASSATGTGGYGYTF. CDR3 nucleotide sequence: TGTGCCAGCAGCGCCACCGGGACAGGGGGCTATGGCTACACCTTC.

The chain has TRBV10-3 and TRBJ2-2, with 9 bases matching TRBD2. V was clipped by 2 bases and J by 4 bases; unmatched bases: 5. Germline CDR1 and CDR2: ENHRY and SYGVKD. The CDR3 contains 16 residues. The CDR3 DNA is TGTGCCATCAGTGAGGACCTAGCGGGGAGCACCGGGGAGCTGTTTTTT. Translating gives CAISEDLAGSTGELFF.

The rearrangement uses TRBV28 and TRBJ1-2; 7 nucleotides line up with TRBD1. The J segment lost 2 bases and the V segment lost 5 bases, leaving 11 bases of the junction unmatched. CDR3 length equals 16 residues. Germline CDR1 and CDR2: MDHEN and SYDVKM. CDR3 nucleotides: TGTGCCAGCAGTCGCACTGTGGCACAGGGGAACTATGGCTACACCTTC. Protein sequence: CASSRTVAQGNYGYTF.

The chain is built from TRBV10-3 and TRBJ1-1, with TRBD1 identical over 9 bases. The J segment lost 4 bases and the V segment lost 1 base, leaving 7 bases of the junction unmatched. This CDR3 contains 16 residues. Germline lookup yields CDR1 ENHRY and CDR2 SYGVKD. The CDR3 region is CAISELTGGGSTEAFF. CDR3 sequence (DNA): TGTGCCATCAGTGAGTTGACAGGGGGGGGCAGCACTGAAGCTTTCTTT.

The chain joins TRBV10-3 to TRBJ2-7; D is uncertain. The CDR3 length is 13 residues. Germline CDR1 ENHRY, CDR2 SYGVKD. V gave up 3 bases and J gave up 0 bases, with 6 bases separating them. This chain's CDR3 is CAISDGSSYEQYF. In DNA form, the CDR3 reads TGTGCCATCAGTGATGGCAGCTCCTACGAGCAGTACTTC.

The chain carries TRBV7-2 and TRBJ2-7, with unresolved D. This CDR3 contains 13 residues. Germline loops: CDR1 SGHTA, CDR2 FQGNSA. With 2 bases removed from V and 2 bases from J, the gap between germline ends came to 7 bases. The CDR3 spells CASSLQDTYEQYF. For the CDR3, the DNA is TGTGCCAGCAGCTTACAGGATACCTACGAGCAGTACTTC.

This chain joins TRBV7-8 and TRBJ2-5, with a weak D call TRBD1 (6 bases). The CDR3 runs to 12 residues. The V gene lost 5 bases and the J gene lost 4 bases, with 8 bases spanning the gap. Germline lookup yields CDR1 SGHVS and CDR2 FQNEAQ. CDR3 amino acids: CASSQDRETQYF. The DNA of the CDR3 is TGTGCCAGCAGCCAGGACAGAGAGACCCAGTACTTC.

The rearrangement uses TRBV18 and TRBJ1-2; the D is unclear. With 2 bases removed from V and 3 bases from J, the gap between germline ends came to 10 bases. The germline V gene has CDR1 KGHSH and CDR2 LQKENI. The CDR3 is 14 amino acids. The CDR3 reads CASSPASEYYGYTF. In nucleotides, the CDR3 is TGTGCCAGCTCACCAGCATCAGAATACTATGGCTACACCTTC.